The text below deals with one T cell receptor (beta chain). Its antigen is unidentified. The sample is drawn from a study of regulatory T cells in long-lasting Graves disease. Whole-study findings and limits: Fewer public clonotypes were shared by new patients (over 950) than by persistent patients (approximately 2,700).

The CDR3 spans 15 residues. V was pared by 5 bases and J by 2 bases, with 15 bases between. Time point: newly diagnosed GD, antithyroid drugs for less than 3 months. PBMC RNA was the source of the TCR library. Arm-PCR with iRepertoire HTBI primers amplified the CDR3 regions for these TCR beta libraries. TCRdb itself ran the multiplex PCR reads through MiXCR, one entry per CDR3 protein. Of about 520,000 distinct CDR3 sequences in the sample, 9.5% to 15% are singletons; the top ten hold about 8.3%. These sequences were also reported in another study, on T cells in Graves' hyperthyroidism and ophthalmopathy.

The source is a young woman with Graves disease. The rearrangement links TRBV12-3 or TRBV12-4 to TRBJ1-2; perhaps TRBD1 as D (6 bases). The sequencing used peripheral blood mononuclear cells (PBMCs), collected at new diagnosis, from a patient treated with antithyroid drugs. This CDR3 reads CASSPREGGNYGYTF. The CDR3 nucleotides read TGTGCCAGCAGTCCAAGAGAGGGGGGGAACTATGGCTACACCTTC.